The clone carrying this TCR beta chain was seen only once. The antigen is unknown. This entry comes from a study of shared clonotypes between healthy human individuals. Here immunoSEQ multiplex PCR was the method, and the copy in TCRdb shows in-frame clones only, minus some. The sample consists of about 600,000 clones, less than 98% of them appearing once. Study-wide points: Naive CD4 clonotypes were shared across a few donors at roughly 5.5%. Only blood was sampled, and tissue TCR repertoires likely differ from blood ones. Non-shared clonotypes had lower generation probabilities than clonotypes shared by all four sorted-subset donors.

The origin of this receptor is a woman in her twenties or thirties in good health. Sequenced material: naive CD4+ T cells sorted from blood. Regarding subset: CD45RA+ positively selected.

The CDR3 bases are TGTGCCAGCAGCGTTGGTAGCGGGAGATCCGGGGAGCTGTTTTTT. It encodes CASSVGSGRSGELFF. The V call is TRBV9, the J call TRBJ2-2, with 9 bases aligning to TRBD2. Germline V CDR1 and CDR2: SGDLS, YYNGEE. This CDR3 is built from 15 residues. V gave up 2 bases and J gave up 6 bases; unmatched junction bases: 5. Based on the CDR3 plus reference TRBV9 and TRBJ2-2, the full variable domain is DSGVTQTPKHLITATGQRVTLRCSPRSGDLSVYWYQQSLDQGLQFLIQYYNGEERAKGNILERFSAQQFPDLHSELNLSSLELGDSALYFCASSVGSGRSGELFFGEGSRLTVL.